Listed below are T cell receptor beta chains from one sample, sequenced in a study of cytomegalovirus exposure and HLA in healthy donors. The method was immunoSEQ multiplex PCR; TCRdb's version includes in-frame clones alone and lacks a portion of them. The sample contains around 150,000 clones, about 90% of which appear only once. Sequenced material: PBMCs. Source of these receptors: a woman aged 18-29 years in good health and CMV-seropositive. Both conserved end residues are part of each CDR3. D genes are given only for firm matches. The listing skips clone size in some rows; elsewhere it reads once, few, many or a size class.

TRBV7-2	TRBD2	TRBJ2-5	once	CASSAAGRGGVETQYF	TGTGCCAGCAGCGCCGCGGGGCGGGGGGGCGTAGAGACCCAGTACTTC
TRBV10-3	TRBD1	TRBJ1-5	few	CAIGDRGLVSQPQHF	TGTGCCATCGGGGACAGGGGGCTAGTGAGTCAGCCCCAGCATTTT
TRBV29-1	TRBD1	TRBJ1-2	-	CSVGLQGARPGYTF	TGCAGCGTGGGTTTACAGGGGGCCCGGCCTGGCTACACCTTC
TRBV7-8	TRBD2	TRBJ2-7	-	CATGTSGIRAEQYF	TGTGCCACCGGGACTAGCGGGATTAGAGCCGAGCAGTACTTC
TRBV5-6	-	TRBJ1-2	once	CASSSLDSGPYGYTF	TGTGCCAGCAGCTCCCTCGACAGTGGCCCCTATGGCTACACCTTC
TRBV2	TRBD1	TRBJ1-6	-	CARRGQAYNSPLHF	TGTGCCAGGAGGGGACAGGCGTATAATTCACCCCTCCACTTT
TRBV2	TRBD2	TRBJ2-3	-	CASSDELAGGTDTQYF	TGTGCCAGCAGTGACGAACTAGCGGGAGGCACAGATACGCAGTATTTT
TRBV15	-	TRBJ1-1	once	CATSLPRRNTEAFF	TGTGCCACCAGCCTCCCACGGAGGAACACTGAAGCTTTCTTT
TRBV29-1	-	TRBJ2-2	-	CSVEFLGANGELFF	TGCAGCGTTGAATTCTTAGGGGCAAACGGGGAGCTGTTTTTT
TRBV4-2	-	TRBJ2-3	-	CASSPAPGGEFTDTQYF	TGTGCCAGCAGCCCCGCCCCCGGGGGAGAATTTACAGATACGCAGTATTTT
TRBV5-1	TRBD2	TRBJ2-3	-	CASRSGTSADTQYF	TGCGCCAGCAGATCCGGGACTAGTGCAGATACGCAGTATTTT
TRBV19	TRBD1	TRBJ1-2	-	CASSTLPGGVRYGYTF	TGTGCCAGTAGTACCCTGCCAGGGGGCGTTCGGTATGGCTACACCTTC
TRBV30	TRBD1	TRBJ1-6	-	CAWGSGGSYNSPLHF	TGTGCCTGGGGTTCAGGGGGCTCCTATAATTCACCCCTCCACTTT
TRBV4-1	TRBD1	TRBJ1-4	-	CASSPNEGAGEKLFF	TGCGCCAGCAGCCCCAACGAGGGGGCAGGTGAAAAACTGTTTTTT
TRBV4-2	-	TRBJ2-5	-	CASSQDPAYQETQYF	TGTGCCAGCAGCCAAGATCCTGCGTACCAAGAGACCCAGTACTTC
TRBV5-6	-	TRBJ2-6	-	CASSRFFQGSGANVLTF	TGTGCCAGCAGCCGATTTTTCCAGGGTTCTGGGGCCAACGTCCTGACTTTC
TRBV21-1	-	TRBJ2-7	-	CASSKGCGRAPYEQYF	TGTGCCAGCAGCAAAGGCTGCGGGAGGGCCCCCTACGAGCAGTACTTC
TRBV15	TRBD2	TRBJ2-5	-	CATSRGWGLQETQYF	TGTGCCACCAGCAGAGGCTGGGGACTACAAGAGACCCAGTACTTC
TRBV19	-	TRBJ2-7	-	CASSIGVSRYEQYF	TGTGCCAGTAGTATAGGAGTTTCCCGCTACGAGCAGTACTTC
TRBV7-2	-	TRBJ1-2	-	CASSPRPQGKNYGYTF	TGTGCCAGCAGCCCGAGGCCCCAGGGGAAGAACTATGGCTACACCTTC
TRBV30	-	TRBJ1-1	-	CAWSPRGTKGQLRAFF	TGTGCCTGGAGTCCACGAGGCACGAAGGGACAACTTCGGGCTTTCTTT
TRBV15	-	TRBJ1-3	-	CATQRSSGNTIYF	TGTGCCACCCAGAGGTCGTCTGGAAACACCATATATTTT
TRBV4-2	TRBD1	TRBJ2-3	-	CASSYGTGGSDTQYF	TGTGCCAGCAGCTACGGGACAGGGGGCTCAGATACGCAGTATTTT
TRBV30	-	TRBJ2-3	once	CAWKRTTDTQYF	TGTGCCTGGAAGAGGACTACAGATACGCAGTATTTT
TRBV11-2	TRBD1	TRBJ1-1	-	CASSSNRDRQAFF	TGTGCCAGCAGCTCGAACCGGGACAGGCAAGCTTTCTTT
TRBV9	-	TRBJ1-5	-	CASSVVGSPFVQPQHF	TGTGCCAGCAGCGTAGTCGGGAGCCCGTTCGTTCAGCCCCAGCATTTT
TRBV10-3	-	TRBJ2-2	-	CATYKTGELFF	TGTGCCACCTATAAAACCGGGGAGCTGTTTTTT
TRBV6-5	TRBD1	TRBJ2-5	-	CASSPTGGVRETQYF	TGTGCCAGCAGTCCGACAGGGGGTGTCAGGGAGACCCAGTACTTC
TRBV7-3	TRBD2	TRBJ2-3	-	CASSLRGLAGSREDTQYF	TGTGCCAGCAGCTTAAGGGGACTAGCGGGATCTCGTGAAGATACGCAGTATTTT
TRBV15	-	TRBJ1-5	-	CATRRPQHF	TGTGCCACCAGGAGGCCCCAGCATTTT
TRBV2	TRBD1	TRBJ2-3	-	CASKGQGTDTQYF	TGTGCCAGCAAAGGACAGGGTACAGATACGCAGTATTTT
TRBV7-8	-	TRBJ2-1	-	CASSFSGSNEQFF	TGTGCCAGCAGCTTTTCAGGATCCAATGAGCAGTTCTTC
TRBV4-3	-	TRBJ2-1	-	CASSQDHRLAVNNEQFF	TGCGCCAGCAGCCAAGATCACCGTTTAGCGGTGAACAATGAGCAGTTCTTC
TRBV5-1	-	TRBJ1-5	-	CASSLYGGPDQPQHF	TGCGCCAGCAGCTTGTATGGCGGGCCGGATCAGCCCCAGCATTTT
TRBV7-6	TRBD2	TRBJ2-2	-	CASSLAILAPSLPSKAGELFF	TGTGCCAGCAGCTTAGCAATACTAGCGCCGTCTTTACCCTCCAAGGCCGGGGAGCTGTTTTTT
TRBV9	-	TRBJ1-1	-	CASSTASGAWTEAFF	TGTGCCAGCAGCACCGCATCAGGGGCTTGGACTGAAGCTTTCTTT
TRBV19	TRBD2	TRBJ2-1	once	CASSGGYNEQFF	TGTGCCAGTAGCGGGGGGTACAATGAGCAGTTCTTC
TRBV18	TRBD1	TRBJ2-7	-	CASSPDRGRYEQYF	TGTGCCAGCTCGCCGGACAGGGGGAGATACGAGCAGTACTTC
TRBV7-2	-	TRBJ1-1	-	CASSLVPKSVGAEAFF	TGTGCCAGCAGCTTAGTCCCCAAGTCGGTCGGGGCTGAAGCTTTCTTT
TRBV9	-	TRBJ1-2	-	CASSVAQGPSAGYTF	TGTGCCAGCAGCGTAGCTCAGGGTCCCTCAGCGGGCTACACCTTC
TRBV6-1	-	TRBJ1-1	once	CASSPTAPLNTEAFF	TGTGCCAGCAGCCCAACAGCCCCCTTGAACACTGAAGCTTTCTTT
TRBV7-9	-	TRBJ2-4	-	CASSWDNKNIQYF	TGTGCCAGCAGCTGGGACAACAAAAACATTCAGTACTTC
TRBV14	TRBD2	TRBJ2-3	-	CASSQVAGMGTDTQYF	TGTGCCAGCAGCCAGGTAGCGGGAATGGGCACAGATACGCAGTATTTT
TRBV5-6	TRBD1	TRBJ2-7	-	CASSYSGQGFHEQYF	TGTGCCAGCAGCTACTCGGGACAGGGCTTCCACGAGCAGTACTTC
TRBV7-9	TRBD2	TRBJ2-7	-	CASSLGVASGSSYEQYF	TGTGCCAGCAGCTTAGGAGTGGCTAGCGGGAGCTCCTACGAGCAGTACTTC
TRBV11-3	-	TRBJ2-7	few	CASSLGGPLGSYEQYF	TGTGCCAGCAGCTTGGGGGGGCCTCTCGGGTCCTACGAGCAGTACTTC
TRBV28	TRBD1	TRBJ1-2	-	CASSLDRDNYGYTF	TGTGCCAGCAGCCTTGACAGGGACAACTATGGCTACACCTTC
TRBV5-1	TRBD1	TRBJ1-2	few	CASSLAPGQGDNYGYTF	TGCGCCAGCAGCTTGGCCCCCGGACAGGGGGATAACTATGGCTACACCTTC
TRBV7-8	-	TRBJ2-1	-	CASSSGQTSYNEQFF	TGTGCCAGCAGCTCGGGACAAACGTCCTACAATGAGCAGTTCTTC
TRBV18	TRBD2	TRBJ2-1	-	CASSPWSGSGYNEQFF	TGTGCCAGCTCACCATGGAGCGGGAGTGGGTACAATGAGCAGTTCTTC
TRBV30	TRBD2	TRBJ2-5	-	CAWSSWTSGSQETQYF	TGTGCCTGGAGTTCGTGGACTAGCGGGAGCCAAGAGACCCAGTACTTC
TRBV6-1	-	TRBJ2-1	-	CASSELGGPDNEQFF	TGTGCCAGCAGTGAATTGGGGGGGCCGGACAATGAGCAGTTCTTC